A selection of T cell receptor beta chains follows, all from one sample in a study of immune heterogeneity within non-small cell lung tumors. MiXCR, run by TCRdb on the multiplex PCR reads, gives a single entry per CDR3 protein. The sample contains 30,000 to 40,000 distinct CDR3 sequences, under 35% of which appear only once. Sequenced: lung tumor tissue. Receptors originate from a man aged 35 to 55 with non-small cell lung cancer. The CDR3 runs from the conserved cysteine through the conserved F or W. Each record gives: CDR3 protein, CDR3 DNA, J gene, clone size, V gene, D gene. D genes are given only for firm matches. Some rows mark clone size as missing; the rest say once, few, many or name a class of expanded clone.

CSVTANYGYTF | TGCAGCGTTACAGCTAACTATGGCTACACCTTC | TRBJ1-2 | few | TRBV29-1 | -
CASSAIPGLVSGNIQYF | TGCGCCAGCAGCGCGATACCGGGACTAGTCTCAGGGAACATTCAGTACTTC | TRBJ2-4 | - | TRBV5-1 | TRBD2
CASSPGNQPQHF | TGTGCCAGCTCACCGGGGAATCAGCCCCAGCATTTT | TRBJ1-5 | many | TRBV18 | -
CASSPGGGVLAKNIQYF | TGTGCCAGCAGCCCCGGGGGGGGAGTTTTGGCCAAAAACATTCAGTACTTC | TRBJ2-4 | many | TRBV9 | TRBD2
CASTRRGQRNSGYNEQFF | TGTGCCAGCACCCGCCGTGGACAGAGGAATAGCGGCTACAATGAGCAGTTCTTC | TRBJ2-1 | few | TRBV6-1 | -
CASSHTTSGSSYEQFF | TGCGCCAGCAGCCACACTACTAGCGGGAGTAGCTATGAGCAGTTCTTC | TRBJ2-1 | many | TRBV4-1 | TRBD2
CASSQDKGSSYNEQFF | TGCGCCAGCAGCCAAGATAAAGGAAGCTCCTACAATGAGCAGTTCTTC | TRBJ2-1 | - | TRBV4-1 | -
CASSSPTVGDTQYF | TGTGCCAGCAGCTCCCCCACAGTTGGAGATACGCAGTATTTT | TRBJ2-3 | - | TRBV11-2 | -
CASSEGSRGEKLFF | TGTGCCAGCAGTGAAGGGAGCCGGGGAGAAAAACTGTTTTTT | TRBJ1-4 | - | TRBV6-1 | -
CASSQGAPPYEQYF | TGTGCCAGCAGCCAAGGTGCACCACCCTACGAGCAGTACTTC | TRBJ2-7 | many | TRBV3-1 | -
CSARDPGQSNYYNSPLHF | TGCAGTGCTAGAGATCCGGGACAGTCAAATTATTATAATTCACCCCTCCACTTT | TRBJ1-6 | - | TRBV20-1 | TRBD1
CASRAGGSPTQYF | TGTGCCAGTAGGGCGGGGGGTAGTCCGACCCAGTACTTC | TRBJ2-5 | few | TRBV19 | TRBD2
CASRPSMGTEQYF | TGTGCCAGCAGACCTTCTATGGGTACCGAGCAGTACTTC | TRBJ2-7 | many | TRBV27 | -
CARSPGRTRGTEAFF | TGTGCCAGAAGCCCGGGACGCACGAGGGGCACTGAAGCTTTCTTT | TRBJ1-1 | - | TRBV27 | -
CASSERGRAPDTQYF | TGTGCCAGCAGTGAAAGGGGGAGGGCCCCAGATACGCAGTATTTT | TRBJ2-3 | - | TRBV2 | -
CAISSTFTRLTDHEKLFF | TGTGCCATCAGTTCGACCTTTACCCGGCTGACGGACCATGAAAAACTGTTTTTT | TRBJ1-4 | - | TRBV28 | -
CASSDGGSQANEQFF | TGTGCCAGTAGCGACGGCGGGAGCCAAGCTAATGAGCAGTTCTTC | TRBJ2-1 | - | TRBV19 | TRBD2
CASSQGGGSYNEQFF | TGCGCCAGCAGCCAAGGGGGGGGCTCCTACAATGAGCAGTTCTTC | TRBJ2-1 | - | TRBV4-1 | TRBD2
CASSPEGGSTIIDYTF | TGTGCCAGCTCACCAGAAGGGGGGTCTACGATCATTGACTACACCTTC | TRBJ1-2 | - | TRBV18 | -
CASSPRQGGSYNSPLHF | TGTGCCAGCAGCCCAAGACAAGGAGGATCCTATAATTCACCCCTCCACTTT | TRBJ1-6 | many | TRBV7-2 | -
CASSQDRFATSSYEQYF | TGTGCCAGCAGCCAAGACCGATTCGCGACCAGCTCCTACGAGCAGTACTTC | TRBJ2-7 | - | TRBV4-2 | -
CASSDRSVSNQPQHF | TGCGCCAGCAGTGATCGGTCAGTGAGCAATCAGCCCCAGCATTTT | TRBJ1-5 | many | TRBV10-2 | -
CASQRVNTEAFF | TGTGCCAGCCAGCGTGTTAACACTGAAGCTTTCTTT | TRBJ1-1 | many | TRBV11-2 | -
CASSYEGSPSLNTIYF | TGTGCCAGCAGTTACGAGGGCAGCCCCTCTCTAAACACCATATATTTT | TRBJ1-3 | - | TRBV6-2/TRBV6-3 | -
CSVGTPVSYEQYF | TGCAGTGTGGGAACGCCGGTCTCCTACGAGCAGTACTTC | TRBJ2-7 | medium-sized | TRBV20-1 | -
CSARSAGGSYVHYF | TGCAGTGCTAGATCAGCCGGCGGCTCCTACGTGCACTACTTC | TRBJ2-7 | - | TRBV20-1 | -
CASSLTSGRPQETQYF | TGTGCCAGCAGCCTCACTAGCGGGAGGCCCCAAGAGACCCAGTACTTC | TRBJ2-5 | many | TRBV4-2 | TRBD2
CASSYRGGGNEQFF | TGTGCCAGCAGTTACCGCGGAGGGGGTAATGAGCAGTTCTTC | TRBJ2-1 | many | TRBV6-5 | -
CASNPRTGAYEQYF | TGTGCCAGCAACCCTAGGACAGGGGCCTACGAGCAGTACTTC | TRBJ2-7 | many | TRBV2 | TRBD1
CASTTGTQSGNTIYF | TGTGCCAGCACTACCGGGACACAATCTGGAAACACCATATATTTT | TRBJ1-3 | many | TRBV6-1 | -
CASSVERNYGYTF | TGCGCCAGCAGCGTAGAAAGGAACTATGGCTACACCTTC | TRBJ1-2 | - | TRBV5-1 | -
CATSDLTSGRGETQYF | TGTGCCACCAGTGATTTGACTAGCGGGAGAGGGGAGACCCAGTACTTC | TRBJ2-5 | many | TRBV24-1 | TRBD2
CASSFNSNQPQHF | TGTGCCAGCAGCTTTAATAGCAATCAGCCCCAGCATTTT | TRBJ1-5 | - | TRBV7-8 | -
CSARDHGGTSGRSYNEQFF | TGCAGTGCTAGAGATCATGGTGGTACTAGCGGGAGATCCTACAATGAGCAGTTCTTC | TRBJ2-1 | many | TRBV20-1 | TRBD2
CASSPEHSEQFF | TGTGCCAGCTCACCAGAGCATTCTGAGCAGTTCTTC | TRBJ2-1 | - | TRBV18 | -
CSAVVEGNQPQHF | TGCAGTGCTGTGGTAGAGGGAAATCAGCCCCAGCATTTT | TRBJ1-5 | many | TRBV20-1 | -
CASSPGTLNTEAFF | TGTGCCAGCAGCCCAGGGACACTGAACACTGAAGCTTTCTTT | TRBJ1-1 | - | TRBV7-3 | -
CAISTSTSSYEQYF | TGTGCCATCAGCACATCGACTAGCAGCTACGAGCAGTACTTC | TRBJ2-7 | few | TRBV10-3 | TRBD2
CSAPGGYGYTF | TGCAGCGCCCCAGGGGGCTATGGCTACACCTTC | TRBJ1-2 | - | TRBV29-1 | TRBD1
CASSLVGQQYSDTQYF | TGTGCCAGCAGCTTGGTGGGACAGCAGTATTCAGATACGCAGTATTTT | TRBJ2-3 | - | TRBV5-6 | TRBD1
CASSPGTTGELFF | TGTGCCAGCAGTCCGGGAACCACCGGGGAGCTGTTTTTT | TRBJ2-2 | many | TRBV2 | -
CSAILDGDEQYF | TGCAGTGCCATTTTGGATGGGGACGAGCAGTACTTC | TRBJ2-7 | many | TRBV20-1 | -
CSAPGTSRYEQYF | TGCAGTGCCCCCGGGACTAGTCGCTACGAGCAGTACTTC | TRBJ2-7 | - | TRBV20-1 | TRBD2
CASSQRDRGFDTQYF | TGCGCCAGCAGCCAAAGGGACAGGGGGTTTGATACGCAGTATTTT | TRBJ2-3 | - | TRBV4-1 | TRBD1
CASRTYWGTEQYF | TGTGCCAGCAGAACCTATTGGGGGACCGAGCAGTACTTC | TRBJ2-7 | many | TRBV12-3/TRBV12-4 | -
CASSRSDRGSEQYF | TGTGCCAGCAGCCGCTCAGACAGGGGGAGCGAGCAGTACTTC | TRBJ2-7 | - | TRBV11-2 | TRBD1
CASSSGQGASNYGYTF | TGTGCCAGTAGCAGTGGACAGGGAGCTTCTAACTATGGCTACACCTTC | TRBJ1-2 | - | TRBV19 | TRBD1
CASSYGLAGINEQFF | TGTGCCAGCAGCTATGGACTAGCGGGAATTAATGAGCAGTTCTTC | TRBJ2-1 | - | TRBV9 | TRBD2
CASSLLQGGGNTTYF | TGTGCCAGCAGCTTACTCCAGGGTGGGGGAAACACCACATATTTT | TRBJ1-3 | - | TRBV5-6 | -
CAWSVTYNEQFF | TGTGCCTGGAGTGTCACTTACAATGAGCAGTTCTTC | TRBJ2-1 | - | TRBV30 | -
CASSEPDRGNNYGYTF | TGTGCCAGCAGTGAACCCGACAGGGGTAATAACTATGGCTACACCTTC | TRBJ1-2 | many | TRBV25-1 | TRBD1
CASSPTYGYTF | TGTGCCAGCAGCCCCACGTATGGCTACACCTTC | TRBJ1-2 | many | TRBV5-8 | -
CASSSGLAGSEQYF | TGCGCCAGCAGCTCGGGACTAGCGGGAAGCGAGCAGTACTTC | TRBJ2-7 | many | TRBV5-1 | TRBD2
CASSQRGTSYEQYF | TGTGCCAGCAGCCAAAGGGGAACTAGCTACGAGCAGTACTTC | TRBJ2-7 | medium-sized | TRBV4-2 | -
CASRSGQRVTEAFF | TGTGCCAGCAGATCGGGACAGAGGGTCACTGAAGCTTTCTTT | TRBJ1-1 | - | TRBV3-1 | TRBD1
CASRVGQGATGINQPQHF | TGTGCCAGCAGGGTGGGGCAGGGGGCGACCGGGATCAATCAGCCCCAGCATTTT | TRBJ1-5 | few | TRBV6-4 | TRBD1
CASSVSVSGSGETQYF | TGTGCCAGCAGCGTAAGCGTTAGCGGGAGTGGAGAGACCCAGTACTTC | TRBJ2-5 | - | TRBV9 | TRBD2